This TCR beta chain was sequenced in a study of CD8 T cells in Susac syndrome. Overall study: Blood was drawn from Susac syndrome patients while they were therapy-naive, on corticosteroids, or on intravenous immunoglobulin alone.

This clonotype was seen only a few times. The patients with Susac syndrome were individuals who fulfilled the recently defined diagnostic criteria for disease that was either definite or probable. Negative isolation was used for CD8+ and CD4+ T cells, and FACS enrichment was applied to TEMRA cells. This CDR3 is 11 amino acids long. With 3 bases removed from V and 5 bases from J, the gap between germline ends came to 4 bases. Germline V gene sequence: CDR1 SEHNR, CDR2 FQNEAQ (reference sequence). RNA, at about 0.45 to 1 ug, was reverse transcribed with random hexamers. Across 54 Vbeta and 13 Jbeta, immunoSEQ multiplex PCR amplified TCR beta CDR3. From the immunoSEQ multiplex PCR reads, TCRdb called clonotypes with MiXCR, one entry per CDR3 protein. This sample has about 53,000 distinct CDR3 sequences, with around 95% found just once.

This sequence joins TRBV7-9 and TRBJ1-2; D remains unclear. Sequencing input: CD8+ T cells from PBMCs. The origin of this receptor is a human donor with Susac syndrome. The CDR3 DNA reads TGTGCCAGCAGCTTGGATTATGGCTACACCTTC. It encodes CASSLDYGYTF.